A selection of T cell receptor beta chains follows, all from one sample in a study of blood T cell repertoires in COVID-19. The repertoire was sequenced with immunoSEQ multiplex PCR; TCRdb's copy has only in-frame clones and lacks some. The table has tens of thousands of clones, 65% to 80% seen once. Sequenced: peripheral blood. The receptors come from an elderly woman with active or convalescent COVID-19. The CDR3 runs from the conserved cysteine through the conserved F or W. A D gene is named only where the DNA matches it firmly. A row's size may be missing; if present it is once, few, many or a size class.

size,V,J,D,CDR3,DNA
.,TRBV29-1,TRBJ1-1,.,CSAERGWTEAFF,TGCAGCGCCGAAAGGGGGTGGACTGAAGCTTTCTTT
.,TRBV9,TRBJ1-6,TRBD1,CASSPLGDRANSPLHF,TGTGCCAGCAGCCCCCTAGGGGACAGGGCTAATTCACCCCTCCACTTT
.,TRBV9,TRBJ2-1,TRBD2,CASSVVGRGNYNEQFF,TGTGCCAGCAGCGTAGTGGGGCGGGGGAACTACAATGAGCAGTTCTTC
.,TRBV18,TRBJ2-5,TRBD2,CASSPRGGANGPQETQYF,TGTGCCAGCTCACCCCGGGGGGGGGCCAACGGGCCCCAAGAGACCCAGTACTTC
few,TRBV7-2,TRBJ1-6,.,CASSYGHFSYNSPLHF,TGTGCCAGCAGCTACGGACACTTCTCCTATAATTCACCCCTCCACTTT
.,TRBV18,TRBJ1-5,.,CASKPGPGENQPQHF,TGTGCCAGCAAGCCTGGTCCGGGGGAGAATCAGCCCCAGCATTTT
.,TRBV28,TRBJ1-2,.,CASSLGGHYGYTF,TGTGCCAGCAGTTTAGGGGGCCACTATGGCTACACCTTC
.,TRBV28,TRBJ2-5,TRBD2,CASSSGTSGPQYF,TGTGCCAGCAGTTCCGGGACTAGCGGGCCCCAGTACTTC
once,TRBV7-9,TRBJ2-3,TRBD1,CASSPRWGQGTDTQYF,TGTGCCAGCAGCCCACGGTGGGGACAGGGGACAGATACGCAGTATTTT
.,TRBV9,TRBJ2-3,TRBD1,CASSVGGDRGRRDTQYF,TGTGCCAGCAGCGTAGGTGGGGACAGGGGGCGCCGCGATACGCAGTATTTT
.,TRBV11-2,TRBJ1-1,TRBD1,CASSLLQGGDTEAFF,TGTGCCAGCAGCCTTTTACAGGGGGGAGACACTGAAGCTTTCTTT
.,TRBV6-2/TRBV6-3,TRBJ1-3,.,CASSMRQVVGNTIYF,TGTGCCAGCAGTATGCGACAGGTCGTCGGAAACACCATATATTTT
.,TRBV19,TRBJ1-5,.,CASSIIGRGGLGNQPQHF,TGTGCCAGTAGTATTATCGGCAGGGGTGGATTAGGCAATCAGCCCCAGCATTTT
.,TRBV7-2,TRBJ1-6,.,CASSLVRSSYNSPLHF,TGTGCCAGCAGCTTAGTCCGGAGCTCCTATAATTCACCCCTCCACTTT
.,TRBV6-2/TRBV6-3,TRBJ1-2,.,CASSYREGQLLHGYTF,TGTGCCAGCAGTTACCGTGAAGGACAGCTCCTCCATGGCTACACCTTC
few,TRBV5-6,TRBJ2-1,.,CASSSTGGRVEQFF,TGTGCCAGCAGCTCTACAGGGGGGAGGGTCGAGCAGTTCTTC
.,TRBV28,TRBJ2-5,.,CASETRVQETQYF,TGTGCCAGTGAAACCCGGGTTCAAGAGACCCAGTACTTC
.,TRBV9,TRBJ2-3,.,CASAREGHTDTQYF,TGTGCCAGCGCCCGAGAGGGACACACAGATACGCAGTATTTT
few,TRBV5-6,TRBJ2-2,.,CASSLGQNTGELFF,TGTGCCAGCAGCTTGGGACAGAACACCGGGGAGCTGTTTTTT
.,TRBV4-2,TRBJ1-1,.,CASSRGRSTEAFF,TGTGCCAGCAGCCGGGGGAGGTCAACAGAAGCTTTCTTT
few,TRBV4-3,TRBJ2-7,.,CASSQDPRAGMYEQYF,TGCGCCAGCAGCCAAGATCCGCGCGCGGGGATGTACGAGCAGTACTTC
.,TRBV9,TRBJ1-5,.,CASSVGTAENQPQHF,TGTGCCAGCAGCGTAGGTACCGCTGAGAATCAGCCCCAGCATTTT
.,TRBV6-5,TRBJ2-7,.,CASNPGAYEQYF,TGTGCCAGCAATCCAGGGGCATACGAGCAGTACTTC
.,TRBV19,TRBJ2-5,TRBD2,CASSIVFGGGSQETQYF,TGTGCCAGTAGTATAGTTTTTGGCGGGGGGTCCCAAGAGACCCAGTACTTC
.,TRBV6-5,TRBJ1-2,TRBD1,CASSPGTGYGYTF,TGTGCCAGCAGTCCCGGGACAGGTTATGGCTACACCTTC
.,TRBV27,TRBJ1-1,TRBD1,CASSVDRGTEAFF,TGTGCCAGCAGTGTTGACAGGGGTACTGAAGCTTTCTTT
.,TRBV7-9,TRBJ1-4,.,CASSFRTAGNEKLFF,TGTGCCAGCAGCTTCCGGACAGCCGGAAATGAAAAACTGTTTTTT
.,TRBV9,TRBJ2-1,TRBD2,CASSLRGTSGGHNEQFF,TGTGCCAGCAGCCTCAGAGGGACTAGCGGGGGCCACAATGAGCAGTTCTTC
few,TRBV3-1/TRBV3-2,TRBJ1-6,.,CASSQVPLDRSNSPLHF,TGTGCCAGCAGCCAAGTTCCCCTCGACAGGTCTAATTCACCCCTCCACTTT
.,TRBV20-1,TRBJ2-5,.,CSAQTQETQYF,TGCAGTGCCCAAACTCAAGAGACCCAGTACTTC